These 31 T cell receptor beta chains originate from one sample sequenced in a study of T cell changes during pregnancy in multiple sclerosis. This table comes from immunoSEQ multiplex PCR, and its TCRdb copy is limited to in-frame clones, with some not included. The sample has around 69,000 clones; approximately 92% are singletons. This material consisted of peripheral blood, taken in the third trimester of pregnancy. The receptor set was obtained from a female donor in good health, enrolled as a control in a pregnancy study.

The chain recombines TRBV28 with TRBJ2-6; tentative D call: TRBD2 (6 bases). The germline V gene encodes CDR1 MDHEN and CDR2 SYDVKM. Trimming removed 11 bases at V and 2 bases at J, with 19 bases between. This CDR3 has 16 residues. The CDR3 region is CAAAGRRAPGANVLTF. The CDR3 region has the DNA TGTGCCGCGGCGGGACGGAGGGCTCCTGGGGCCAACGTCCTGACTTTC.

The genes are TRBV7-8 and TRBJ2-7, with D possibly matching TRBD1 (5 bases). Trimming cost V 4 bases and J 1 base, with 14 bases left between them. This CDR3 is built from 15 residues. From germline, CDR1 is SGHVS and CDR2 FQNEAQ. DNA of the CDR3: TGTGCCAGCAGCTCCGGAGCCTACAGGTCCTACGAGCAGTACTTC. It translates to CASSSGAYRSYEQYF.

The V and J genes are TRBV7-2 and TRBJ2-5, with D possibly being TRBD2 (6 bases). This CDR3 spans 13 amino acids. Germline assignment: CDR1 SGHTA and CDR2 FQGNSA. With 1 base removed from V and 5 bases from J, the gap between germline ends came to 8 bases. CDR3 region: CASSLGGGETQYF. The CDR3 DNA sequence: TGTGCCAGCAGCTTAGGTGGAGGGGAGACCCAGTACTTC. Filled out from reference TRBV7-2 and TRBJ2-5, the complete variable domain reads GAGVSQSPSNKVTEKGKDVELRCDPISGHTALYWYRQSLGQGLEFLIYFQGNSAPDKSGLPSDRFSAERTGGSVSTLTIQRTQQEDSAVYLCASSLGGGETQYFGPGTRLLVL.

This rearrangement joins TRBV28 to TRBJ2-1; 9 bases line up with TRBD2. In germline, CDR1 is MDHEN, CDR2 SYDVKM. V was clipped by 3 bases and J by 3 bases; unmatched bases: 15. The CDR3 is made up of 19 amino acids. The CDR3 loop reads CASSLPPWLAGTHYNEQFF. Here the CDR3 DNA reads TGTGCCAGCAGTTTGCCCCCATGGCTAGCGGGAACCCACTACAATGAGCAGTTCTTC.

The chain is built from TRBV9 and TRBJ1-1; no clear D. V gave up 0 bases and J gave up 2 bases, with 8 bases separating them. In germline, CDR1 is SGDLS, CDR2 YYNGEE. This CDR3 is built from 14 residues. CDR3 DNA: TGTGCCAGCAGCGTAGAAGCGGGAAACACTGAAGCTTTCTTT. It encodes CASSVEAGNTEAFF.

This sequence joins TRBV5-1 and TRBJ2-1, with 9 bases that match TRBD2. The CDR3 consists of 15 residues. CDR1 is SGHRS, CDR2 YFSETQ, per germline. The V segment lost 2 bases and the J segment 8 bases; nucleotides outside the gene matches: 8. CDR3 amino acids: CASSFTAGGLDEQFF. CDR3 nucleotides: TGCGCCAGCAGCTTTACAGCGGGAGGTCTCGATGAGCAGTTCTTC. Using reference TRBV5-1 and TRBJ2-1 for the parts outside the CDR3, the full variable domain is KAGVTQTPRYLIKTRGQQVTLSCSPISGHRSVSWYQQTPGQGLQFLFEYFSETQRNKGNFPGRFSGRQFSNSRSEMNVSTLELGDSALYLCASSFTAGGLDEQFFGPGTRLTVL.

This chain joins TRBV9 and TRBJ2-2, with 8 bases fitting TRBD2. Germline V gene lookup returns CDR1 SGDLS and CDR2 YYNGEE. The length of the CDR3 is 16 residues. The V gene end was trimmed by 3 bases and the J gene end by 5 bases; junction bases not matched to a gene: 9. CDR3 in amino acids: CASSADGTSTTGELFF. DNA of the CDR3: TGTGCCAGCAGCGCCGACGGGACTAGTACAACCGGGGAGCTGTTTTTT. The full variable domain, rest sourced from reference TRBV9 and TRBJ2-2, is DSGVTQTPKHLITATGQRVTLRCSPRSGDLSVYWYQQSLDQGLQFLIQYYNGEERAKGNILERFSAQQFPDLHSELNLSSLELGDSALYFCASSADGTSTTGELFFGEGSRLTVL.

The V call is TRBV7-2, the J call TRBJ2-7; 7 nucleotides align to TRBD2. V was pared by 3 bases and J by 5 bases, with 7 bases of the junction left unmatched. Germline CDR1 SGHTA, CDR2 FQGNSA. The CDR3 runs to 14 residues. Here the CDR3 DNA reads TGTGCCAGCAGCTTTGATATGACTAGCCACGAGCAGTACTTC. Translating gives CASSFDMTSHEQYF.

V usage is TRBV27 and J usage is TRBJ2-7; 8 bases match TRBD2. This CDR3 comprises 15 residues. The junction had 4 bases not matched to a gene; V was cut back by 2 bases and J by 1 base. Germline-derived CDR1 and CDR2 are MNHEY and SMNVEV (reference sequence). The CDR3 loop reads CASSLVSGSSYEQYF. Here the CDR3 DNA reads TGTGCCAGCAGTTTAGTGAGCGGGAGTTCCTACGAGCAGTACTTC.

The chain uses TRBV7-2 and TRBJ2-7, with 8 bases that match TRBD2. The CDR3 has 16 amino acids. The V and J ends lost 5 bases and 5 bases, in that order; junction bases with no gene match: 14. Germline CDR1 reads SGHTA; CDR2 reads FQGNSA. The CDR3 reads CASSPDLGAGGHEQYF. DNA of the CDR3: TGTGCCAGCAGCCCAGATCTCGGTGCGGGAGGCCACGAGCAGTACTTC.

The rearrangement joins TRBV18 to TRBJ2-1, with 10 bases fitting TRBD2. This CDR3 is 16 amino acids long. After removal of 4 bases from V and 7 bases from J, the junction contained 10 bases not matched to a gene. CDR1 is KGHSH, CDR2 LQKENI, per germline. The CDR3 DNA is TGTGCCAGCTCACGGGTTCTAGCGGGAGTTGAGAATGAGCAGTTCTTC. This sequence encodes CASSRVLAGVENEQFF.

This chain connects TRBV7-8 to TRBJ2-7; TRBD2 might be the D (6 bases). CDR3 length: 14 amino acids. V was clipped by 6 bases and J by 6 bases, with 18 bases between them. In germline, CDR1 is SGHVS, CDR2 FQNEAQ. The CDR3 nucleotides are TGTGCCAGCAGGGAGGGTGTGGTCGGGGGCGAGCAGTACTTC. It yields the protein CASREGVVGGEQYF.

The chain links TRBV11-1 to TRBJ2-1, with 14 bases matching TRBD2. This CDR3 is built from 16 residues. Germline V gene lookup returns CDR1 SGHAT and CDR2 FQDESV (reference sequence). V dropped 5 bases and J dropped 7; count of bases not matched to a gene: 7. For the CDR3, the DNA is TGTGCCAGCAGCCTAGGACTAGCGGGGGGTACGAATGAGCAGTTCTTC. This codes for CASSLGLAGGTNEQFF.

This rearrangement joins TRBV2 to TRBJ1-3; D not resolved. The CDR3 consists of 16 residues. Trimming cost V 7 bases and J 0 bases, with 16 bases left between them. Germline-derived CDR1 and CDR2 are SNHLY and FYNNEI. CDR3 in DNA: TGTGCCAGCACTGCGGGTATCAGAGGCTCTGGAAACACCATATATTTT. Translated, it gives CASTAGIRGSGNTIYF.

This clone was counted only a few times. The V call is TRBV29-1, the J call TRBJ1-4, with unresolved D. Between the trimmed V and J ends, which lost 6 bases and 8 bases, there was a span of 10 bases. The CDR3 runs 11 residues. From germline, CDR1 is SQVTM and CDR2 ANQGSEA. This CDR3 reads CSVAKNEKLFF. In nucleotides, the CDR3 is TGCAGCGTCGCTAAGAACGAAAAACTGTTTTTT.

This clone was picked up a small number of times. The V and J genes are TRBV14 and TRBJ1-1; TRBD1 matches at 8 bases. V shed 5 bases, J shed 8 bases, and the junction held 10 bases outside the gene matches. Germline V gene lookup returns CDR1 SGHDN and CDR2 FVKESK. The CDR3 spans 14 residues. The CDR3: CASSDTGGGWEAFF. DNA of the CDR3: TGTGCCAGCAGCGACACAGGGGGAGGTTGGGAAGCTTTCTTT.

The genes are TRBV6-4 and TRBJ2-1; D call uncertain. From germline, CDR1 is MRHNA and CDR2 SNTAGT. The CDR3 runs to 15 residues. V shed 4 bases and J shed 8 bases, with 18 bases lying between them. The CDR3 nucleotides read TGTGCCAGCAGTGCCGAGTTTGCGGTCTTCGATGAGCAGTTCTTC. This encodes CASSAEFAVFDEQFF.

V usage is TRBV29-1 and J usage is TRBJ1-2; D remains ambiguous. CDR1 and CDR2 (germline): SQVTM, ANQGSEA. Trimming took off 2 bases at V and 3 bases at J, with 4 bases between the two ends. The CDR3 loop spans 11 amino acids. CDR3 nucleotide sequence: TGCAGCGTTGAACAGGACTATGGCTACACCTTC. Translating it yields CSVEQDYGYTF.

The rearrangement links TRBV14 to TRBJ2-7; 7 nucleotides agree with TRBD1. Germline V lookup: CDR1 SGHDN, CDR2 FVKESK. This CDR3 region has 16 residues. V was pared by 4 bases and J by 2 bases, with 11 bases of the junction left unmatched. CDR3: CASSPIHRGPTYEQYF. Written as DNA, the CDR3 is TGTGCCAGCAGCCCGATCCACAGGGGCCCTACCTACGAGCAGTACTTC.

The genes are TRBV6-5 and TRBJ1-2; tentative D call: TRBD1 (6 bases). The CDR3 runs 13 residues. The V gene's germline CDR1 is MNHEY and CDR2 SVGAGI. Trimming removed 4 bases at V and 0 bases at J, with 6 bases between. The CDR3 reads CASSWTANYGYTF. CDR3 sequence (DNA): TGTGCCAGCAGTTGGACAGCTAACTATGGCTACACCTTC.

The chain uses TRBV7-2 and TRBJ1-4; 9 positions match TRBD1. In germline, CDR1 is SGHTA, CDR2 FQGNSA. After removal of 5 bases from V and 6 bases from J, the junction contained 7 bases not matched to a gene. The CDR3 consists of 15 residues. In nucleotides, the CDR3 is TGTGCCAGCAGCGCACAGGGGGCCGAATATGAAAAACTGTTTTTT. Its translation: CASSAQGAEYEKLFF.

The CDR3 protein is CASSEREVPDTQYF. CDR3 DNA: TGTGCCAGCAGTGAGCGGGAGGTCCCAGATACGCAGTATTTT. V gene TRBV28 combines with J gene TRBJ2-3, with 9 positions matching TRBD2. This CDR3 comprises 14 residues. Unmatched junction bases numbered 4, after V lost 5 bases and J lost 4 bases. The germline gives CDR1 MDHEN, CDR2 SYDVKM.

The chain has TRBV27 and TRBJ1-5; possibly TRBD1 for D (6 bases). Germline lookup yields CDR1 MNHEY and CDR2 SMNVEV (reference sequence). This CDR3 is 15 amino acids long. V was trimmed by 5 bases and J by 4 bases, leaving 15 bases between them. CDR3 sequence: CASSPRRTVNQPQHF. CDR3 DNA sequence: TGTGCCAGCAGTCCCCGCCGGACAGTGAATCAGCCCCAGCATTTT.

The chain couples TRBV5-4 to TRBJ2-1; 7 nucleotides match TRBD1. Trimming took 3 bases from V and 0 from J; bases not matched to a gene: 9. This CDR3 comprises 17 residues. Germline CDR1 and CDR2: SGHNT and YYREEE (reference sequence). CDR3 protein: CASSSDRADPSYNEQFF. In nucleotides, the CDR3 is TGTGCCAGCAGCTCCGACAGGGCCGACCCCTCCTACAATGAGCAGTTCTTC.

The chain uses TRBV11-1 and TRBJ2-3, with 10 bases aligning to TRBD2. Germline V CDR1 and CDR2: SGHAT, FQDESV (reference sequence). There are 16 residues in the CDR3. The junction had 6 bases not matched to a gene; V was cut back by 4 bases and J by 2 bases. CDR3 region: CASSSRTSGNTDTQYF. Here the CDR3 DNA reads TGTGCCAGCAGCTCCCGGACTAGCGGCAACACAGATACGCAGTATTTT.

The gene calls are TRBV28 and TRBJ2-7; 10 positions match TRBD1. This CDR3 contains 17 residues. With V trimmed by 6 bases and J by 2 bases, 13 bases remained unmatched. The V gene's germline CDR1 is MDHEN and CDR2 SYDVKM. Written as DNA, the CDR3 is TGTGCCAGCAGCTTCTCTCCCCGGGACAGGGGTACCTACGAGCAGTACTTC. It encodes CASSFSPRDRGTYEQYF.

The chain links TRBV6-1 to TRBJ2-1, with 9 nucleotides matching TRBD1. The CDR3 is 17 residues long. From germline, CDR1 is MNHNS and CDR2 SASEGT. J was trimmed by 5 bases and V by 2 bases; bases with no gene match: 10. The CDR3 sequence: CASSENFGQGPNNEQFF. The CDR3, as DNA: TGTGCCAGCAGTGAAAATTTTGGACAGGGGCCCAACAATGAGCAGTTCTTC.

The V gene is TRBV2, the J gene TRBJ2-2, with 15 bases fitting TRBD2. V was pared by 6 bases and J by 2 bases, with 4 bases of the junction left unmatched. CDR1 is SNHLY and CDR2 is FYNNEI in the germline V gene. The CDR3 has 17 amino acids. CDR3 DNA: TGTGCCAGCAGGGGGACTAGCGGGGGGCCTAACACCGGGGAGCTGTTTTTT. Protein sequence: CASRGTSGGPNTGELFF. Using reference TRBV2 and TRBJ2-2 for the parts outside the CDR3, the full variable domain is EPEVTQTPSHQVTQMGQEVILRCVPISNHLYFYWYRQILGQKVEFLVSFYNNEISEKSEIFDDQFSVERPDGSNFTLKIRSTKLEDSAMYFCASRGTSGGPNTGELFFGEGSRLTVL.

J is TRBJ2-2 and V is TRBV5-4, with 9 bases matching TRBD1. CDR1 and CDR2 from the germline V gene are SGHNT and YYREEE (reference sequence). Trimming cost V 4 bases and J 1 base; bases outside gene matches: 11. This CDR3 contains 18 residues. CDR3 coding DNA: TGTGCCAGCAGCCCCTCGGGCGGGGGACAGGGGAACACCGGGGAGCTGTTTTTT. Amino acid sequence: CASSPSGGGQGNTGELFF.

V gene TRBV30 combines with J gene TRBJ2-5, with 7 positions matching TRBD1. The germline V gene has CDR1 GTSNPN and CDR2 SVGIG (reference sequence). V lost 3 bases to trimming and J lost 11 bases; unmatched junction nucleotides: 9. The CDR3 is 12 amino acids. The CDR3 loop reads CAWSRQGGEQYF. CDR3 DNA: TGTGCCTGGAGCCGACAGGGTGGGGAGCAGTACTTC.

V and J are TRBV28 and TRBJ2-3; 9 bases are a match to TRBD2. The length of the CDR3 is 15 residues. J lost 6 bases, V lost 3 bases, and 7 bases had no gene match. The germline V gene encodes CDR1 MDHEN and CDR2 SYDVKM. The chain's CDR3 is CASSFGGGGPDTQYF. The CDR3 region has the DNA TGTGCCAGCAGTTTTGGCGGGGGGGGACCCGATACGCAGTATTTT.